What follows are 17 T cell receptor beta chains derived from one specimen sequenced in a study of T cells in localized non-small cell lung cancer. The protocol was immunoSEQ multiplex PCR, while the TCRdb copy is restricted to in-frame clones and leaves out a portion. This table holds about 2,100 clones, around 33% found once. This specimen consisted of normal lung tissue next to the tumor, obtained before any cancer treatment. These receptors all stem from a male donor aged 60 or over with stage I squamous cell lung carcinoma.

This chain connects TRBV28 to TRBJ2-5; D possibly corresponds to TRBD2 (6 bases). The V end was cut by 3 bases, the J end by 6 bases, with 17 bases between. The CDR3 runs to 15 residues. Germline loops: CDR1 MDHEN, CDR2 SYDVKM. The CDR3 reads CASSLQRRGKKTQYF. The CDR3 nucleotides read TGTGCCAGCAGTTTGCAGCGGAGGGGAAAGAAGACCCAGTACTTC.

The chain joins TRBV25-1 to TRBJ2-7; 14 nucleotides match TRBD2. The ends lost 3 bases at V and 5 bases at J; junction bases unmatched: 9. The CDR3 contains 17 residues. Germline assignment: CDR1 MGHDK and CDR2 SYGVNS. The CDR3 coding sequence is TGTGCCAGCAGTGACCCGGGACTAGCGGGAGTTCCTAACGAGCAGTACTTC. This translates into CASSDPGLAGVPNEQYF.

This clone was observed a handful of times. The chain couples TRBV23-1 to TRBJ2-1; no clear D gene. TRBV23-1 is labeled an ORF, and its function is uncertain. The CDR3 loop spans 13 amino acids. CDR3 in DNA: TGCACCTCTTACAACGGGTTGAACTATGAGCAGTTCTTC. It encodes CTSYNGLNYEQFF.

The rearrangement links TRBV29-1 to TRBJ1-1; a weak D match, TRBD1 (6 bases). The CDR3 sequence is 13 residues long. V lost 6 bases and J 4 bases, leaving 15 bases between the germline ends. CDR1 and CDR2 (germline): SQVTM, ANQGSEA. This CDR3 is CSVSQGMGTEAFF. DNA for the CDR3: TGCAGCGTCAGTCAGGGGATGGGCACTGAAGCTTTCTTT.

By share, this clone counts as large. V and J are TRBV6-8 and TRBJ1-2; D possibly corresponds to TRBD1 (6 bases). The V end was cut by 5 bases, the J end by 3 bases, with 13 bases between. Per germline, CDR1 MNHGY and CDR2 SAAAGT. The CDR3 is made up of 14 amino acids. This CDR3 is CASSESGQYYGYTF. For the CDR3, the DNA is TGTGCCAGCAGTGAGTCCGGACAGTACTATGGCTACACCTTC.

This clone was counted between two and nine times. V usage is TRBV6-7 and J usage is TRBJ1-5, with D hard to call. TRBV6-7 has ORF status, its function being uncertain. V dropped 3 bases and J dropped 6 bases, with 12 bases sitting between them. The CDR3 is made up of 14 amino acids. The CDR3 DNA reads as TGTGCCAGCAGTTATACCCCCGGTAGTCAGCCCCAGCATTTT. This translates into CASSYTPGSQPQHF.

The chain employs TRBV6-8 and TRBJ1-2; D unclear. This CDR3 spans 12 amino acids. The germline gives CDR1 MNHGY, CDR2 SAAAGT. V lost 5 bases to trimming and J lost 8 bases, with 12 bases between them. The CDR3: CASSPTNGGYTF. In nucleotides, the CDR3 is TGTGCCAGCAGTCCTACAAATGGGGGCTACACCTTC.

This rearrangement joins TRBV11-3 to TRBJ2-1; D tentatively reads TRBD1 or TRBD2 (5 bases each). This CDR3 region has 16 residues. CDR1 and CDR2 from the germline V gene are SGHNT and YENEEA. The V end lost 1 base, the J end lost 1 base, and 11 bases lay between the germline ends. The CDR3: CASSLGGWESYNEQFF. CDR3 coding DNA: TGTGCCAGCAGCTTAGGGGGGTGGGAATCCTACAATGAGCAGTTCTTC.

Judged by abundance, this clone is large. The rearrangement links TRBV9 to TRBJ2-7; D might be TRBD1 (5 bases). V was cut by 0 bases and J by 3 bases, with 10 bases left in between. The V gene's germline CDR1 is SGDLS and CDR2 YYNGEE. The CDR3 length is 14 residues. The CDR3 is CASSVAPGNYEQYF. The CDR3 DNA sequence: TGTGCCAGCAGCGTAGCCCCAGGGAACTACGAGCAGTACTTC.

This chain links TRBV6-8 with TRBJ2-7; no clear D. The CDR3 is 13 residues long. V gave up 0 bases and J gave up 1 base, with 4 bases separating them. CDR1 MNHGY and CDR2 SAAAGT come from the germline V gene. CDR3 region: CASSYSKSYEQYF. The CDR3 nucleotides are TGTGCCAGCAGTTACTCGAAGTCCTACGAGCAGTACTTC.

The chain joins TRBV6-8 to TRBJ2-4; the match to TRBD1 covers 9 bases. The CDR3 has 16 amino acids. V trimming: 7 bases; J trimming: 2 bases; junction bases outside the gene matches: 9. In germline, CDR1 is MNHGY, CDR2 SAAAGT. CDR3 in DNA: TGTGCCAGCAAACCACGACAGGGGGAATCCAAAAACATTCAGTACTTC. Protein product: CASKPRQGESKNIQYF.

A few counts support this clone. The chain is built from TRBV5-1 and TRBJ1-1; tentative D call: TRBD1 (6 bases). The CDR3 contains 16 residues. The germline CDR1 and CDR2 sequences are SGHRS and YFSETQ. The V and J ends lost 1 base and 3 bases respectively, with 16 bases between them. As DNA, the CDR3 is TGCGCCAGCAGCTTGACGGGCGGCAGGGGATACACTGAAGCTTTCTTT. Protein sequence: CASSLTGGRGYTEAFF.

The V call is TRBV6-8, the J call TRBJ1-5; D is unresolved. V shed 5 bases and J shed 7 bases, with 15 bases lying between them. The CDR3 runs to 14 residues. CDR1 and CDR2 (germline): MNHGY, SAAAGT. DNA for the CDR3: TGTGCCAGCAGTGTCAGAGGGATGAGGCAGCCCCAGCATTTT. Protein: CASSVRGMRQPQHF.

The CDR3 loop is CASSPWSGELFF. DNA for the CDR3: TGTGCCAGCTCACCATGGTCCGGGGAGCTGTTTTTT. This sequence joins TRBV18 and TRBJ2-2, with D unclear. CDR1 and CDR2 (germline): KGHSH, LQKENI. The length of the CDR3 is 12 residues. V lost 2 bases to trimming and J lost 6 bases, with 4 bases between them.

This clone is termed large. The rearrangement uses TRBV6-8 and TRBJ1-2; TRBD1 matches at 9 bases. The CDR3 loop spans 12 amino acids. CDR1 is MNHGY, CDR2 SAAAGT, per germline. The junction had 7 bases not matched to a gene; V was cut back by 10 bases and J by 7 bases. The chain's CDR3 is CAILQGAFGYTF. Written as DNA, the CDR3 is TGTGCCATATTACAGGGGGCATTTGGCTACACCTTC.

This rearrangement joins TRBV19 to TRBJ2-7; 7 bases agree with TRBD2. V lost 3 bases to trimming and J lost 6 bases; unmatched junction nucleotides: 8. From germline, CDR1 is LNHDA and CDR2 SQIVND (reference sequence). The CDR3 is 14 amino acids. The CDR3 sequence: CASSILAETSEQYF. Written as DNA, the CDR3 is TGTGCCAGTAGTATCCTAGCGGAAACCTCCGAGCAGTACTTC.

By proportion, this clone is medium-sized. The V call is TRBV11-3, the J call TRBJ2-1; no clear D gene. CDR1 SGHNT and CDR2 YENEEA come from the germline V gene. The CDR3 has 15 amino acids. V lost 1 base, J lost 0 bases, and 7 bases lay in between. The CDR3: CASSLGGRSYNEQFF. The CDR3 nucleotides are TGTGCCAGCAGCTTAGGTGGCCGCTCCTACAATGAGCAGTTCTTC.